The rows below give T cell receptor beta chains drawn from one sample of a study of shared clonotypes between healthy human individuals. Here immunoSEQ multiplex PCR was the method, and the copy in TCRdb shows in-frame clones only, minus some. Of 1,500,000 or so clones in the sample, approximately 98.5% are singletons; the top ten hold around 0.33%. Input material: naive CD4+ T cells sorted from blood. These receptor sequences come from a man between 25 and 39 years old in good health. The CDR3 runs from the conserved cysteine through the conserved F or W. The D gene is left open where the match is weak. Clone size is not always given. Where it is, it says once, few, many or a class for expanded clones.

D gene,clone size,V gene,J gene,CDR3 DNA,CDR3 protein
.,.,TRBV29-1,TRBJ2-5,TGCAGCGTTGCTCAGGGCCCGGAGACCCAGTACTTC,CSVAQGPETQYF
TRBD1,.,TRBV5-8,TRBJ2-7,TGTGCCAGCAGCTTGGACGGGACAGGGTTCTACGAGCAGTACTTC,CASSLDGTGFYEQYF
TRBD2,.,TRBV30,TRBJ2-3,TGTGCCTGGAGTCTTAAGCGGGACTCTAGCACAGATACGCAGTATTTT,CAWSLKRDSSTDTQYF
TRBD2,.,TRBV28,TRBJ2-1,TGTGCCAGCAGTTTTGGCGGGAGAATCTACAATGAGCAGTTCTTC,CASSFGGRIYNEQFF
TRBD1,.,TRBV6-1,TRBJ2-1,TGTGCCAGCACGGGCGGCGGGACAGGTAACAATGAGCAGTTCTTC,CASTGGGTGNNEQFF
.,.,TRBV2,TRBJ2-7,TGTGCCAGAGCCGGGACCGCCGCGGAGCAGTACTTC,CARAGTAAEQYF
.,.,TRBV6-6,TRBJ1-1,TGTGCCGGACAGCGAGACACGAACACTGAAGCTTTCTTT,CAGQRDTNTEAFF
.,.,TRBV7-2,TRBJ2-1,TGTGCCAGCAGCTGGACCCCGGACACAGAGCAGTTCTTC,CASSWTPDTEQFF
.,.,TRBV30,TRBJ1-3,TGTGCCTGGAGAGGGAGGGGAACAAACACCATATATTTT,CAWRGRGTNTIYF
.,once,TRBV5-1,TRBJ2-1,TGCGCCAGCAGCGGAGGGGGCCCAGGGCATGAGCAGTTCTTC,CASSGGGPGHEQFF
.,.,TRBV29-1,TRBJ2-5,TGCAGCGTTGACAACAGACAAGAGACCCAGTACTTC,CSVDNRQETQYF
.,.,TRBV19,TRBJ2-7,TGTGCCAGTAGTCGCCAAGTGGCCCCAGGAGGCGAGCAGTACTTC,CASSRQVAPGGEQYF
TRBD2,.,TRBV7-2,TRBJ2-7,TGTGCCAGCAGCTTAGCACTAGCGGATTACTACGAGCAGTACTTC,CASSLALADYYEQYF
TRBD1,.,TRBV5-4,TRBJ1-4,TGTGCCAGCAGCTTAGGCGGGACAGCCGAAAAACTGTTTTTT,CASSLGGTAEKLFF
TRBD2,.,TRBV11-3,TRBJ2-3,TGTGCCAGCAGCCCGTCGGCGGGGGTGAACACAGATACGCAGTATTTT,CASSPSAGVNTDTQYF
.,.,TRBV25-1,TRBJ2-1,TGTGCCAGCAGTACCCCCAGCGGGTCGTACAATGAGCAGTTCTTC,CASSTPSGSYNEQFF
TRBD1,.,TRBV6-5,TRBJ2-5,TGTGCCAGCATCGGAGACAGGGCGGGTGTGACCCAGTACTTC,CASIGDRAGVTQYF
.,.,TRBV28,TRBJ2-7,TGTGCCAGCAGCCGGAGCGCAGGGGCGCGCCACGAGCAGTACTTC,CASSRSAGARHEQYF
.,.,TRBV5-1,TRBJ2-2,TGCGCCAGCAGCTTGGCGGGACCGAACACCGGGGAGCTGTTTTTT,CASSLAGPNTGELFF
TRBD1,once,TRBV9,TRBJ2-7,TGTGCCAGCAGCGTTTCGGGACAGGGCCCCAACGAGCAGTACTTC,CASSVSGQGPNEQYF